A single sample gave rise to the 25 T cell receptor beta chains below, sequenced in a study of blood T cell repertoires in COVID-19. Here immunoSEQ multiplex PCR was the method, and the copy in TCRdb shows in-frame clones only, minus some. This repertoire shows about 150,000 clones, 65% to 85% found once; its top ten account for 8.6%. Sequences were obtained from peripheral blood. All receptors come from a man aged 50 to 59 with active or convalescent COVID-19.

V is TRBV27 and J is TRBJ1-2; D unclear. This CDR3 contains 15 residues. Germline V gives CDR1 MNHEY, CDR2 SMNVEV (reference sequence). V lost 3 bases, J lost 1 base, and 12 bases lay in between. The CDR3 DNA sequence: TGTGCCAGCAGTTTTGGTGCAGGCCTTAACTATGGCTACACCTTC. It is translated as CASSFGAGLNYGYTF.

The rearrangement links TRBV19 to TRBJ2-1; 12 positions match TRBD2. This CDR3 spans 15 amino acids. The germline CDR1 and CDR2 sequences are LNHDA and SQIVND (reference sequence). The junction had 11 bases not matched to a gene; V was cut back by 5 bases and J by 12 bases. The CDR3 sequence is CASSGTSGPPGSQFF. The CDR3 DNA is TGTGCCAGTAGTGGGACTAGCGGGCCCCCGGGCTCGCAGTTCTTC.

The chain links TRBV27 to TRBJ2-2; D perhaps matches TRBD2 (6 bases). The CDR3 is 15 residues long. CDR1 MNHEY and CDR2 SMNVEV come from the germline V gene (reference sequence). Trimming took off 6 bases at V and 5 bases at J, with 16 bases between the two ends. The CDR3 DNA reads as TGTGCCAGCAGCCGCGGGACTTCCCAAACCGGGGAGCTGTTTTTT. Its translation is CASSRGTSQTGELFF.

This clone has just one count. J is TRBJ2-7 and V is TRBV11-2; 13 positions agree with TRBD2. Germline CDR1 is SGHAT and CDR2 is FQNNGV. The CDR3 loop spans 18 amino acids. The V and J ends lost 7 bases and 5 bases, in that order; junction bases with no gene match: 17. In nucleotides, the CDR3 is TGTGCCAGCACCCGAACTAGCGGGAGGGCCCATGCCGGGGACGAGCAGTACTTC. Its protein product is CASTRTSGRAHAGDEQYF.

This clone appeared once. CDR3 loop: CASSLAAGGPDTQYF. The CDR3 DNA is TGTGCCAGCAGCTTAGCAGCGGGAGGGCCAGATACGCAGTATTTT. The chain carries TRBV7-2 and TRBJ2-3, with 10 bases fitting TRBD2. CDR1 SGHTA and CDR2 FQGNSA come from the germline V gene. The CDR3 sequence is 15 residues long. Trimming took 0 bases from V and 4 from J; bases not matched to a gene: 1.

V and J are TRBV2 and TRBJ1-2; 9 positions match TRBD1. The trim removed 4 bases at V and 4 bases at J, leaving 4 bases unmatched. Per the germline V gene, CDR1 is SNHLY and CDR2 is FYNNEI. The CDR3 contains 14 residues. The CDR3 nucleotides are TGTGCCAGCAGTGCGGGACAGGGTCCCTATGGCTACACCTTC. Translation: CASSAGQGPYGYTF. Full variable domain (rest looked up from reference TRBV2 and TRBJ1-2): EPEVTQTPSHQVTQMGQEVILRCVPISNHLYFYWYRQILGQKVEFLVSFYNNEISEKSEIFDDQFSVERPDGSNFTLKIRSTKLEDSAMYFCASSAGQGPYGYTFGSGTRLTVV.

The V and J genes are TRBV5-1 and TRBJ2-5; 9 nucleotides agree with TRBD1. The V gene's germline CDR1 is SGHRS and CDR2 YFSETQ. The CDR3 is made up of 16 amino acids. Unmatched junction bases numbered 8, after V lost 0 bases and J lost 5 bases. CDR3 protein: CASSLAGTGSGETQYF. The CDR3 DNA sequence: TGCGCCAGCAGCTTGGCAGGGACAGGGAGTGGGGAGACCCAGTACTTC.

The chain links TRBV10-3 to TRBJ2-2; D remains ambiguous. Germline CDR1 is ENHRY and CDR2 is SYGVKD. The CDR3 has 16 amino acids. Trimming cost V 3 bases and J 7 bases, with 18 bases left between them. This CDR3 reads CAISDEAPANYGELFF. The DNA for the CDR3 is TGTGCCATCAGTGACGAAGCGCCTGCAAACTACGGGGAGCTGTTTTTT.

The chain has TRBV9 and TRBJ2-3; 12 bases match TRBD2. Germline CDR1 and CDR2: SGDLS and YYNGEE. After removal of 2 bases from V and 3 bases from J, the junction contained 7 bases not matched to a gene. The CDR3 is made up of 17 amino acids. CDR3 loop: CASSVLGLAGGTDTQYF. The DNA of the CDR3 is TGTGCCAGCAGCGTCTTGGGGCTAGCGGGAGGGACAGATACGCAGTATTTT.

V gene TRBV20-1 combines with J gene TRBJ2-7; maybe TRBD2 (5 bases). CDR1 is DFQATT and CDR2 is SNEGSKA in the germline V gene (reference sequence). The CDR3 length is 12 residues. Between the trimmed V and J ends, which lost 3 bases and 3 bases, there was a span of 9 bases. CDR3 sequence: CSASPSNYEQYF. The CDR3 coding sequence is TGCAGTGCTAGTCCTAGCAACTACGAGCAGTACTTC.

The rearrangement uses TRBV9 and TRBJ2-1, with TRBD1 as a possible D gene (5 bases). V was clipped by 1 base and J by 6 bases, with 14 bases between them. The CDR3 extends over 15 amino acids. Per the germline V gene, CDR1 is SGDLS and CDR2 is YYNGEE. The CDR3, as DNA: TGTGCCAGCAGCGTACAGTTCAGTGGGGCCAATGAGCAGTTCTTC. Protein product: CASSVQFSGANEQFF.

The chain is built from TRBV28 and TRBJ2-1; tentative D call: TRBD2 (5 bases). This CDR3 comprises 14 residues. The germline V and J ends were trimmed by 4 bases and 4 bases, with 11 bases remaining between them. CDR1 and CDR2 (germline): MDHEN, SYDVKM. CDR3 in DNA: TGTGCCAGCAGTTCTGAAGCGGTATACAATGAGCAGTTCTTC. This gives the protein CASSSEAVYNEQFF.

V gene TRBV2 combines with J gene TRBJ2-1; 8 bases fit TRBD2. This CDR3 is 16 amino acids long. V was pared by 2 bases and J by 9 bases, with 12 bases of the junction left unmatched. Germline V lookup: CDR1 SNHLY, CDR2 FYNNEI. The CDR3 here is CASSELAGEFGLEQFF. The CDR3 bases are TGTGCCAGCAGTGAACTAGCGGGTGAATTCGGTCTTGAGCAGTTCTTC.

V gene TRBV4-2 combines with J gene TRBJ1-2, with no clear D. This CDR3 region has 14 residues. Germline CDR1 is LGHNA and CDR2 is YNFKEQ. V was clipped by 0 bases and J by 3 bases, with 8 bases between them. The chain's CDR3 is CASSQDAGDYGYTF. CDR3 nucleotide sequence: TGTGCCAGCAGCCAAGATGCAGGCGACTATGGCTACACCTTC.

J is TRBJ2-5 and V is TRBV13; 14 bases are a match to TRBD2. V lost 3 bases and J lost 3; bases outside the gene matches: 3. Per germline, CDR1 PRHDT and CDR2 FYEKMQ (reference sequence). CDR3 length: 16 amino acids. Here the CDR3 DNA reads TGTGCCAGCAGCTTCCGACTAGCGGGGGGGGAAGAGACCCAGTACTTC. Amino acids: CASSFRLAGGEETQYF.

This sequence joins TRBV9 and TRBJ2-1; D is perhaps TRBD2 (6 bases). Per the germline V gene, CDR1 is SGDLS and CDR2 is YYNGEE. Trimming removed 3 bases at V and 6 bases at J, with 16 bases between. CDR3 length: 15 amino acids. CDR3 bases: TGTGCCAGCAGCGCCCCGACTAGACTCCTCAATGAGCAGTTCTTC. Its translation: CASSAPTRLLNEQFF.

The chain uses TRBV6-5 and TRBJ1-4; 10 positions agree with TRBD1. CDR1 is MNHEY and CDR2 is SVGAGI in the germline V gene. V gave up 6 bases and J gave up 8 bases; unmatched junction bases: 6. The CDR3 is 14 residues long. The CDR3 sequence: CASRGTGAGEKLFF. CDR3 DNA sequence: TGTGCCAGCAGGGGGACAGGGGCAGGCGAAAAACTGTTTTTT.

V gene TRBV2 combines with J gene TRBJ2-7, with 8 nucleotides matching TRBD2. The CDR3 has 15 amino acids. V was clipped by 5 bases and J by 2 bases; unmatched bases: 8. Per germline, CDR1 SNHLY and CDR2 FYNNEI. CDR3 residues: CASSTTSGPTYEQYF. The CDR3 DNA is TGTGCCAGCAGTACTACTAGCGGTCCCACCTACGAGCAGTACTTC.

The chain joins TRBV5-1 to TRBJ2-5; D might be TRBD1 (5 bases). Germline assignment: CDR1 SGHRS and CDR2 YFSETQ. This CDR3 has 13 residues. Between the trimmed V and J ends, which lost 5 bases and 1 base, there was a span of 9 bases. The CDR3 sequence is CASRARVQETQYF. CDR3 coding DNA: TGCGCCAGCAGGGCCAGGGTCCAAGAGACCCAGTACTTC.

CDR3 sequence (DNA): TGTGCCTGGAGTTCCCAGGGGGACACTGAAGCTTTCTTT. This codes for CAWSSQGDTEAFF. The genes are TRBV30 and TRBJ1-1; 7 bases fit TRBD1. This CDR3 region has 13 residues. Trimming removed 2 bases from V and 3 bases from J; junction bases left unmatched: 3. CDR1 GTSNPN and CDR2 SVGIG come from the germline V gene (reference sequence).

CDR3 residues: CASILGTSRSEQYF. For the CDR3, the DNA is TGTGCCAGCATCCTCGGGACTAGCAGGAGCGAGCAGTACTTC. V is TRBV2 and J is TRBJ2-7, with 9 nucleotides matching TRBD2. From germline, CDR1 is SNHLY and CDR2 FYNNEI. V gave up 7 bases and J gave up 6 bases; unmatched junction bases: 10. The CDR3 runs 14 residues.

A few counts support this clone. The rearrangement links TRBV29-1 to TRBJ1-1; 8 positions agree with TRBD1. CDR1 is SQVTM and CDR2 is ANQGSEA in the germline V gene. The V segment lost 7 bases and the J segment 4 bases; nucleotides outside the gene matches: 11. There are 14 residues in the CDR3. The chain's CDR3 is CSAQGAGVGTEAFF. In DNA, the CDR3 is TGCAGCGCCCAGGGGGCAGGGGTGGGCACTGAAGCTTTCTTT.

This clone was observed a handful of times. The gene calls are TRBV19 and TRBJ2-1; 12 bases align to TRBD2. Germline V gene sequence: CDR1 LNHDA, CDR2 SQIVND (reference sequence). The ends lost 3 bases at V and 9 bases at J; junction bases unmatched: 12. The CDR3 spans 17 residues. The CDR3 nucleotides are TGTGCCAGTAGTATTTCTCACCGACTAGCGGGAGCTCTTGAGCAGTTCTTC. The encoded protein is CASSISHRLAGALEQFF.

The CDR3 region has the DNA TGCGCCAGCAGCTTGGGGGCTTCTTCCACCTACGAGCAGTACTTC. Translation gives CASSLGASSTYEQYF. The genes are TRBV5-1 and TRBJ2-7; no reliable D call. The CDR3 runs 15 residues. Looked up from germline, CDR1 is SGHRS and CDR2 is YFSETQ. The V and J ends lost 0 bases and 2 bases respectively, with 12 bases between them.

The chain uses TRBV5-1 and TRBJ2-3; 9 bases match TRBD1. CDR1 and CDR2 (germline): SGHRS, YFSETQ. There are 16 residues in the CDR3. Losses at the gene ends were 3 bases for V and 3 bases for J; bases not matched to a gene: 8. CDR3 sequence: CASSSGQGLRTDTQYF. The CDR3 region has the DNA TGCGCCAGCAGCTCAGGACAGGGGTTAAGAACAGATACGCAGTATTTT.